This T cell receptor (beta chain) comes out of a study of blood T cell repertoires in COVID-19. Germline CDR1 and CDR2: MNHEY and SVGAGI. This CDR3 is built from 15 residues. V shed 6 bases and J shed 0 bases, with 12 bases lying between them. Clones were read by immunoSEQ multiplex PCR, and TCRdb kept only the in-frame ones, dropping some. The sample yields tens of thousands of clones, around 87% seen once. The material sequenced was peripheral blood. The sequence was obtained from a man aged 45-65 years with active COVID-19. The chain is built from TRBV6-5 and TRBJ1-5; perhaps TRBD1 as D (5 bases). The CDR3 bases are TGTGCCAGCAGATTGGACACATTTAGCAATCAGCCCCAGCATTTT. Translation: CASRLDTFSNQPQHF.